These T cell receptor beta chains were read from a single sample in a study of shared clonotypes between healthy human individuals. The repertoire was sequenced with immunoSEQ multiplex PCR; TCRdb's copy has only in-frame clones and lacks some. The data contain about 2.1 million clones, about 94% of them singletons. The sequencing sample was made of naive CD8+ T cells from PBMCs. The receptors come from a man in his late teens or twenties in good health. Some clones in this sample may be carry-over from other donors' samples. Both conserved end residues are trimmed from each CDR3. Only some rows state a clone size, as once, few, many or a class for expanded clones.

abundance | v_gene | len | CDR3aa
once | TRBV11-2 | 13 | ASRADLFRDNEQF
. | TRBV4-3 | 13 | ASSPWRDAYNEQF
. | TRBV7-2 | 12 | ASSPTPANYGYT
. | TRBV10-3 | 12 | AINSGTANTEAF
. | TRBV15 | 14 | ATSGGLSLTNEKLF
. | TRBV7-2 | 11 | ASSLKGLQPQH
. | TRBV5-8 | 12 | ASSLGAGLYEQY
. | TRBV9 | 13 | ASSVVARGVTEQF
. | TRBV28 | 12 | ASSSQGSFFPQH
. | TRBV7-2 | 14 | ASSLGFIGLADTQY
. | TRBV28 | 13 | ATRGLDDPYNEQF
. | TRBV9 | 13 | ASSPTGPRYNEQF
. | TRBV29-1 | 12 | SVEGLAGVETQY
. | TRBV7-3 | 13 | ASRSTGALTGELF
. | TRBV6-5 | 13 | ASRPTQGRSNEQF
. | TRBV7-9 | 12 | ASCSGFYTGELF
once | TRBV5-6 | 11 | ASSSTPYYEQY
. | TRBV7-9 | 13 | ASSLGRGSNTEAF
. | TRBV4-1 | 11 | ASSPLAGDEQY
. | TRBV27 | 12 | ASSSRDRSYEQY
. | TRBV5-5 | 11 | ASSLDTGETQY
. | TRBV7-3 | 12 | ASSPLAAAEEQF
. | TRBV10-3 | 15 | AISEGLAGPNTGELF
once | TRBV7-2 | 14 | ASSLVAGGPSYEQY
. | TRBV29-1 | 12 | SVPGPLTSYEQY
. | TRBV27 | 12 | ASRRDRGSTEAF
. | TRBV6-5 | 13 | ASSWDRLSYNEQF
. | TRBV7-9 | 10 | ASRDSQETQY